This T cell receptor (beta chain) was sequenced during a study of PD-L1 blockade in urothelial cancer. The wider study: Patients began atezolizumab, 1,200 mg intravenously every 3 weeks, in about 2014. Blood was analyzed 3 weeks (second dose) and 6 weeks after treatment start. Study outcomes and limitations: Patients with durable benefit had greater blood expansion of tumor-associated TCR clones 3 weeks into treatment.

Indicated time point: pretreatment peripheral blood. Here immunoSEQ multiplex PCR was the method, and the copy in TCRdb shows in-frame clones only, minus some. The sample lists some 100,000 clones, roughly nine tenths occurring once. This CDR3 is 13 amino acids long. With V trimmed by 6 bases and J by 6 bases, 6 bases remained unmatched. Germline V gene sequence: CDR1 MDHEN, CDR2 SYDVKM. Of note for this clone: What it binds is not known.

The source is a woman aged 80 or over with urothelial cancer. Sequenced here: PBMCs, sampled around atezolizumab (anti-PD-L1) treatment. The J gene is TRBJ2-7, the V gene TRBV28; 9 bases are a match to TRBD1. The CDR3 sequence is CASSAGTGLEQYF. The CDR3 nucleotides are TGTGCCAGCAGCGCCGGGACAGGGCTCGAGCAGTACTTC.